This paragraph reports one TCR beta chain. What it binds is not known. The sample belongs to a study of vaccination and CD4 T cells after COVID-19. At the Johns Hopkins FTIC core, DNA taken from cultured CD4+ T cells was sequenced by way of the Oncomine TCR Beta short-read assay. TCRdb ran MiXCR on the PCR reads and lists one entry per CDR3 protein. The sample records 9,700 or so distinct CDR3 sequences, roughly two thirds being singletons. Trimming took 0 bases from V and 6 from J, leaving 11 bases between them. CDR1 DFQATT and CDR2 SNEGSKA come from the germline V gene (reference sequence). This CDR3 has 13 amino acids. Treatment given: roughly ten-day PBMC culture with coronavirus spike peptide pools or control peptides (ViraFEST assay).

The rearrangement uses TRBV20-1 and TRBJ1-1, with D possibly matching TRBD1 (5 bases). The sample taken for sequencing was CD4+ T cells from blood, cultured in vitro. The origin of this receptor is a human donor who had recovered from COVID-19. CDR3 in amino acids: CSARDRIGAEAFF. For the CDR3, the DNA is TGCAGTGCTAGAGATCGGATAGGGGCTGAAGCTTTCTTT.